The 32 T cell receptor beta chains presented below share a single source sample, sequenced in a study of shared clonotypes between healthy human individuals. Profiled with immunoSEQ multiplex PCR; TCRdb holds only in-frame clones, not every one. Of under 750,000 clones listed, around 70% are singletons. Sequencing was performed on memory CD4+ T cells sorted from blood. Subset meaning: CD45RA-negative fraction. Receptors originate from a woman between 25 and 40 years old in good health.

In the case of this clone: In the same sample, other DNA sequences code for this CDR3. The rearrangement uses TRBV5-1 and TRBJ2-1; D is possibly TRBD2 (6 bases). Trimming left V 7 bases short and J 0 bases short, with 14 bases between. This CDR3 has 15 amino acids. Per germline, CDR1 SGHRS and CDR2 YFSETQ. CDR3 nucleotide sequence: TGCGCCAGCGGACGGGACTCCAGCTCCTACAATGAGCAGTTCTTC. This codes for CASGRDSSSYNEQFF.

The CDR3 sequence is CASSADYEQYF. The CDR3 DNA reads TGTGCCAGCAGCGCGGACTACGAGCAGTACTTC. The rearrangement links TRBV5-6 to TRBJ2-5; D call uncertain. The J call may be wrong; the DNA end is better matched by TRBJ2-7. Germline CDR1 SGHDT, CDR2 YYEEEE. The CDR3 sequence is 11 residues long.

This rearrangement joins TRBV19 to TRBJ2-3, with no clear D. Germline-derived CDR1 and CDR2 are LNHDA and SQIVND (reference sequence). Trimming cost V 4 bases and J 6 bases, with 11 bases left between them. The CDR3 has 13 amino acids. The CDR3 DNA reads as TGTGCCAGTAGTAGGGCGACCCAGGATACGCAGTATTTT. Amino acid sequence: CASSRATQDTQYF.

The genes are TRBV10-1 and TRBJ2-1; D may be TRBD2 (5 bases). V dropped 7 bases and J dropped 6 bases, with 22 bases sitting between them. Germline CDR1 is WNHNN and CDR2 is SYGVQD (reference sequence). The CDR3 sequence is 16 residues long. The CDR3 here is CASTEWSGGGLNEQFF. The CDR3 bases are TGCGCCAGCACTGAATGGTCCGGCGGAGGTCTCAATGAGCAGTTCTTC.

The rearrangement links TRBV4-2 to TRBJ2-2; tentative D call: TRBD2 (6 bases). V was cut by 4 bases and J by 7 bases, with 7 bases left in between. The CDR3 has 12 residues. Germline V lookup: CDR1 LGHNA, CDR2 YNFKEQ. CDR3 amino acids: CASSLTSGELFF. CDR3 DNA: TGTGCCAGCAGCCTGACTAGCGGGGAGCTGTTTTTT.

The sample holds a few counts of this clone. The chain recombines TRBV29-1 with TRBJ1-4; TRBD1 aligns across 9 bases. With V trimmed by 7 bases and J by 7 bases, 7 bases remained unmatched. Per germline, CDR1 SQVTM and CDR2 ANQGSEA. The CDR3 covers 13 residues. DNA for the CDR3: TGCAGCGCCGCCGGGACAGGGTCTGAAAAACTGTTTTTT. Its translation: CSAAGTGSEKLFF.

The chain carries TRBV28 and TRBJ1-3; 8 bases match TRBD1. J gave up 0 bases and V 2 bases, and 6 bases lay outside the gene matches. Germline V gene lookup returns CDR1 MDHEN and CDR2 SYDVKM. The CDR3 runs 17 residues. The CDR3 reads CASSLGRGPFSGNTIYF. Written as DNA, the CDR3 is TGTGCCAGCAGTTTAGGCAGGGGGCCCTTCTCTGGAAACACCATATATTTT. The whole variable domain, filled in from reference TRBV28 and TRBJ1-3, reads DVKVTQSSRYLVKRTGEKVFLECVQDMDHENMFWYRQDPGLGLRLIYFSYDVKMKEKGDIPEGYSVSREKKERFSLILESASTNQTSMYLCASSLGRGPFSGNTIYFGEGSWLTVV.

The chain recombines TRBV27 with TRBJ1-1; perhaps TRBD1 as D (6 bases). V lost 5 bases and J 5 bases, leaving 18 bases between the germline ends. Germline-derived CDR1 and CDR2 are MNHEY and SMNVEV (reference sequence). This CDR3 is 15 amino acids long. The CDR3 DNA reads as TGTGCCAGCAGTCTCCAGTACAGGGAAGGGACTGAAGCTTTCTTT. The encoded protein is CASSLQYREGTEAFF.

About this clone: Additional DNA sequences in this sample encode the identical CDR3. The chain uses TRBV30 and TRBJ2-1; unclear D gene. V gave up 3 bases and J gave up 0 bases, with 9 bases separating them. Germline V gene sequence: CDR1 GTSNPN, CDR2 SVGIG (reference sequence). This CDR3 is built from 14 residues. The CDR3 reads CAWSVGGSYNEQFF. In DNA, the CDR3 is TGTGCCTGGAGCGTGGGCGGCTCCTACAATGAGCAGTTCTTC.

The genes are TRBV11-2 and TRBJ2-7; TRBD2 aligns across 7 bases. V was pared by 5 bases and J by 1 base, with 8 bases of the junction left unmatched. The V gene's germline CDR1 is SGHAT and CDR2 FQNNGV. CDR3 size: 15 residues. The CDR3 bases are TGTGCCAGCAGCATCCGCCGGGACTATTCCTACGAGCAGTACTTC. This encodes CASSIRRDYSYEQYF.

This clone was counted a few times. The chain links TRBV10-3 to TRBJ2-5, with 9 bases that match TRBD1. From germline, CDR1 is ENHRY and CDR2 SYGVKD. There are 16 residues in the CDR3. Trimming at V came to 0 bases and at J to 5 bases, leaving 7 bases not matched to a gene. The CDR3 DNA is TGTGCCATCAGTGAGTCTACAGGGGGCATATTGGAGACCCAGTACTTC. This codes for CAISESTGGILETQYF.

This sequence joins TRBV19 and TRBJ2-5; 12 nucleotides match TRBD1. V lost 8 bases, J lost 4 bases, and 14 bases stayed unmatched. Per the germline V gene, CDR1 is LNHDA and CDR2 is SQIVND (reference sequence). CDR3 length: 17 amino acids. CDR3 bases: TGTGCCAGTTCTGTAAACCGGGACAGGGGGCGAGGAGAGACCCAGTACTTC. This sequence encodes CASSVNRDRGRGETQYF. Full variable domain (outside the CDR3, taken from reference TRBV19 and TRBJ2-5): DGGITQSPKYLFRKEGQNVTLSCEQNLNHDAMYWYRQDPGQGLRLIYYSQIVNDFQKGDIAEGYSVSREKKESFPLTVTSAQKNPTAFYLCASSVNRDRGRGETQYFGPGTRLLVL.

The chain joins TRBV5-6 to TRBJ2-1; 11 bases line up with TRBD2. In germline, CDR1 is SGHDT, CDR2 YYEEEE. The CDR3 totals 17 residues. The V and J ends lost 4 bases and 6 bases, in that order; junction bases with no gene match: 12. DNA of the CDR3: TGTGCCAGCAGCCGTATTACGACTAGCGGGAAGTTCAATGAGCAGTTCTTC. It is translated as CASSRITTSGKFNEQFF. Variable domain in full (rest from reference TRBV5-6 and TRBJ2-1): DAGVTQSPTHLIKTRGQQVTLRCSPKSGHDTVSWYQQALGQGPQFIFQYYEEEERQRGNFPDRFSGHQFPNYSSELNVNALLLGDSALYLCASSRITTSGKFNEQFFGPGTRLTVL.

V usage is TRBV18 and J usage is TRBJ1-3, with D maybe TRBD1 (6 bases). The CDR3 loop spans 15 amino acids. Between the trimmed V and J ends, which lost 6 bases and 4 bases, there was a span of 16 bases. Germline CDR1 reads KGHSH; CDR2 reads LQKENI. This chain's CDR3 is CASSIATGSGNTIYF. CDR3 bases: TGTGCCAGCTCGATTGCAACAGGGTCAGGAAACACCATATATTTT.

A note on this clone: A much larger clone differs by one base, so this may be a read error. Other DNA sequences of this sample code for an identical CDR3. The chain is built from TRBV4-1 and TRBJ1-4; 9 bases are a match to TRBD1. The CDR3 covers 15 residues. Trimming at V came to 4 bases and at J to 5 bases, leaving 5 bases not matched to a gene. The germline V gene has CDR1 MGHRA and CDR2 YSYEKL. In DNA form, the CDR3 reads TGCGCCAGCAGCCTTCACGGGACAGGGAATGAAAAACTGTTTTTT. This translates into CASSLHGTGNEKLFF.

In this sample, this clone turned up a few times. This sequence joins TRBV18 and TRBJ1-1; D is possibly TRBD1 (5 bases). Germline-derived CDR1 and CDR2 are KGHSH and LQKENI. The CDR3 has 14 residues. V was trimmed by 5 bases and J by 2 bases, leaving 12 bases between them. The CDR3 coding sequence is TGTGCCAGCTCAGGGGACTTAGGAAACACTGAAGCTTTCTTT. This gives the protein CASSGDLGNTEAFF.

CDR3 nucleotides: TGTGCCTGGGCCCTGGGACTAGCGGGAGCCAATGAGCAGTTCTTC. Protein: CAWALGLAGANEQFF. The chain carries TRBV30 and TRBJ2-1, with 14 bases aligning to TRBD2. V lost 5 bases, J lost 6 bases, and 6 bases stayed unmatched. CDR3 length: 15 residues. From germline, CDR1 is GTSNPN and CDR2 SVGIG (reference sequence).

The CDR3 DNA sequence: TGTGCCAGTACCCGGCCCGGGACAGCCGGGTTAGGGCCCCAGCATTTT. Its protein product is CASTRPGTAGLGPQHF. The chain uses TRBV19 and TRBJ1-5; TRBD1 matches 7 bases. The germline CDR1 and CDR2 sequences are LNHDA and SQIVND (reference sequence). The J segment lost 9 bases and the V segment lost 7 bases, leaving 18 bases of the junction unmatched. This CDR3 has 16 amino acids. Filled out from reference TRBV19 and TRBJ1-5, the complete variable domain reads DGGITQSPKYLFRKEGQNVTLSCEQNLNHDAMYWYRQDPGQGLRLIYYSQIVNDFQKGDIAEGYSVSREKKESFPLTVTSAQKNPTAFYLCASTRPGTAGLGPQHFGDGTRLSIL.

The chain combines TRBV27 with TRBJ2-1, with TRBD2 matching over 13 bases. Looked up from germline, CDR1 is MNHEY and CDR2 is SMNVEV (reference sequence). The CDR3 sequence is 16 residues long. Trimming cost V 7 bases and J 0 bases; bases outside gene matches: 3. The CDR3 DNA reads as TGTGCCAGCAAGGGGACTAGCGGGGCCTCCTACAATGAGCAGTTCTTC. It is translated as CASKGTSGASYNEQFF.

This chain links TRBV25-1 with TRBJ2-1; 8 bases align to TRBD2. The CDR3 consists of 17 residues. The germline V gene has CDR1 MGHDK and CDR2 SYGVNS. Germline trimming cut 5 bases from V and 6 bases from J; bases unmatched to any gene: 15. CDR3 sequence: CASSPEIRLAGFNEQFF. The CDR3, as DNA: TGTGCCAGCAGTCCTGAAATACGGCTAGCGGGTTTCAATGAGCAGTTCTTC.

The V call is TRBV19, the J call TRBJ1-2, with D possibly matching TRBD1 (6 bases). The CDR3 extends over 15 amino acids. Germline CDR1 LNHDA, CDR2 SQIVND (reference sequence). Trimming stripped 9 bases from V and 2 bases from J, with 19 bases between. CDR3 protein: CASTLTRTVNYGYTF. The CDR3 DNA sequence: TGTGCCAGCACCCTTACCCGGACAGTCAACTATGGCTACACCTTC. The full variable domain, completed using reference TRBV19 and TRBJ1-2, is DGGITQSPKYLFRKEGQNVTLSCEQNLNHDAMYWYRQDPGQGLRLIYYSQIVNDFQKGDIAEGYSVSREKKESFPLTVTSAQKNPTAFYLCASTLTRTVNYGYTFGSGTRLTVV.

The V gene is TRBV10-2, the J gene TRBJ2-1; 10 bases agree with TRBD2. V lost 2 bases, J lost 6 bases, and 13 bases stayed unmatched. Germline CDR1 and CDR2: WSHSY and SAAADI. The CDR3 spans 18 residues. CDR3 DNA sequence: TGCGCCAGCAGTGAGGGCTGGCCTAGCGGGAGTGGTGGCAATGAGCAGTTCTTC. Amino acid sequence: CASSEGWPSGSGGNEQFF.

V is TRBV28 and J is TRBJ1-1; a possible D gene is TRBD1 (6 bases). Germline CDR1 reads MDHEN; CDR2 reads SYDVKM. V lost 6 bases and J 6 bases, leaving 20 bases between the germline ends. This CDR3 has 15 residues. The CDR3, as DNA: TGTGCCAGCAGAGAAACAGGGCCCACGGCGGCTGAAGCTTTCTTT. It specifies CASRETGPTAAEAFF.

As to this clone: Additional DNA sequences in this sample encode the identical CDR3. This chain connects TRBV7-9 to TRBJ1-2; perhaps TRBD1 as D (6 bases). Germline CDR1 SEHNR, CDR2 FQNEAQ (reference sequence). With 5 bases removed from V and 6 bases from J, the gap between germline ends came to 13 bases. The CDR3 loop spans 13 amino acids. DNA for the CDR3: TGTGCCAGCAGCCTGGACAGAGCTGATGGCTACACCTTC. Its translation is CASSLDRADGYTF.

This chain links TRBV9 with TRBJ1-3; D possibly corresponds to TRBD1 (6 bases). Trimming took off 3 bases at V and 4 bases at J, with 17 bases between the two ends. The CDR3 has 16 amino acids. Germline V CDR1 and CDR2: SGDLS, YYNGEE. This CDR3 reads CASSALGAATGNTIYF. As DNA, the CDR3 is TGTGCCAGCAGCGCCCTGGGGGCAGCCACGGGAAACACCATATATTTT.

CDR3 nucleotide sequence: TGTGCCAGCAGTTTTAGGACTAGCGGGAGCGCGGAGCAGTTCTTC. Encoded protein: CASSFRTSGSAEQFF. The V and J genes are TRBV28 and TRBJ2-1, with 13 bases lining up with TRBD2. Germline V gives CDR1 MDHEN, CDR2 SYDVKM. The CDR3 is 15 residues long. Trimming took 3 bases from V and 10 from J; bases not matched to a gene: 6.

The chain couples TRBV5-1 to TRBJ2-2; D is unclear. The CDR3 has 14 amino acids. CDR1 SGHRS and CDR2 YFSETQ come from the germline V gene. Trimming stripped 4 bases from V and 5 bases from J, with 12 bases between. The CDR3, as DNA: TGCGCCAGCAGCCGTACAGTGGCTACCGGGGAGCTGTTTTTT. This sequence encodes CASSRTVATGELFF.

In the case of this clone: The identical CDR3 is also encoded by other nucleotide sequences in the sample. CDR3 DNA sequence: TGTGCCAGCAGTTTATTGAATCAGCCCCAGCATTTT. Residues: CASSLLNQPQHF. The gene calls are TRBV28 and TRBJ1-5; D is uncertain. CDR1 and CDR2 (germline): MDHEN, SYDVKM. The V and J ends lost 1 base and 4 bases respectively, with 2 bases between them. The CDR3 totals 12 residues.

Note on this clone: This likely stems from a read error, as it lies one base from a far larger clone. Different DNA sequences within this sample yield the same CDR3. The genes are TRBV27 and TRBJ1-2; 8 bases fit TRBD1. This CDR3 contains 15 residues. Looked up from germline, CDR1 is MNHEY and CDR2 is SMNVEV (reference sequence). CDR3 in amino acids: CASSRWTGSSYGYTF. The CDR3 DNA is TGTGCCAGCAGCCGTTGGACAGGGTCTAGCTATGGCTACACCTTT.

This clone was picked up a small number of times. The rearrangement links TRBV6-4 to TRBJ2-1, with unresolved D. V was shortened by 4 bases and J by 10 bases, with 14 bases between the two germline ends. The CDR3 has 13 residues. Germline CDR1 and CDR2: MRHNA and SNTAGT. The CDR3 loop is CASSACQECEQFF. The CDR3, as DNA: TGTGCCAGCAGTGCTTGCCAGGAGTGCGAGCAGTTCTTC.

The chain joins TRBV5-1 to TRBJ2-2; no firm D call. The V end was cut by 1 base, the J end by 3 bases, with 16 bases between. There are 17 residues in the CDR3. The germline gives CDR1 SGHRS, CDR2 YFSETQ. In DNA, the CDR3 is TGCGCCAGCAGCTTGTCTAGTACTCGCACTTACACCGGGGAGCTGTTTTTT. It yields the protein CASSLSSTRTYTGELFF. Drawing the rest from reference TRBV5-1 and TRBJ2-2, the complete variable domain is KAGVTQTPRYLIKTRGQQVTLSCSPISGHRSVSWYQQTPGQGLQFLFEYFSETQRNKGNFPGRFSGRQFSNSRSEMNVSTLELGDSALYLCASSLSSTRTYTGELFFGEGSRLTVL.

The chain couples TRBV11-3 to TRBJ2-1, with D maybe TRBD1 (7 bases). CDR3 length: 16 residues. V lost 5 bases to trimming and J lost 0 bases, with 14 bases between them. CDR1 is SGHNT and CDR2 is YENEEA in the germline V gene. The CDR3 is CASSRGTDLSYNEQFF. CDR3 coding DNA: TGTGCCAGCAGCCGCGGGACAGATCTCTCCTACAATGAGCAGTTCTTC.